The 21 T cell receptor beta chains listed next were all sequenced from one sample in a study of identifying expanded T cells in peripheral blood. Some clones are missing from TCRdb's copy, which holds only in-frame ones; the method was immunoSEQ multiplex PCR. The data contain approximately 100,000 clones, around 89% of them singletons. Sequencing used blood. The receptor set was obtained from a person between 18 and 75 years old in good health.

This clone was observed once. The chain uses TRBV5-8 and TRBJ2-5; D is uncertain. V lost 2 bases to trimming and J lost 1 base, with 6 bases between them. CDR3 size: 13 residues. Germline V CDR1 and CDR2: SGHTS, YDEGEE. The CDR3 bases are TGTGCCAGCAGCTTAGGGTCCCAAGAGACCCAGTACTTC. The encoded protein is CASSLGSQETQYF.

This clone ranks as medium-sized (0.01 to 0.1%). The V and J genes are TRBV6-5 and TRBJ2-7, with D possibly being TRBD1 (6 bases). CDR3 length: 14 amino acids. Per the germline V gene, CDR1 is MNHEY and CDR2 is SVGAGI. V shed 2 bases and J shed 6 bases, with 14 bases lying between them. In nucleotides, the CDR3 is TGTGCCAGCAGTTACGGGCAGGGGTCTTCCGAGCAGTACTTC. Translating it yields CASSYGQGSSEQYF.

This chain joins TRBV18 and TRBJ2-2; 8 bases are a match to TRBD1. Trimming at V came to 3 bases and at J to 4 bases, leaving 4 bases not matched to a gene. The germline V gene encodes CDR1 KGHSH and CDR2 LQKENI. The CDR3 length is 15 residues. The CDR3 DNA follows: TGTGCCAGCTCACCGGGGACAGGTTCCACCGGGGAGCTGTTTTTT. Its protein product is CASSPGTGSTGELFF.

This chain joins TRBV2 and TRBJ1-3; 9 bases map to TRBD1. Germline V gene lookup returns CDR1 SNHLY and CDR2 FYNNEI. Unmatched junction bases numbered 5, after V lost 6 bases and J lost 2 bases. The CDR3 covers 15 residues. Written as DNA, the CDR3 is TGTGCCAGCAGGCCCGGGGACAGGGCTGGAAACACCATATATTTT. It encodes CASRPGDRAGNTIYF.

This clone was found once. This sequence joins TRBV18 and TRBJ2-1; weak D call: TRBD1 (5 bases). Germline V CDR1 and CDR2: KGHSH, LQKENI. V gave up 3 bases and J gave up 5 bases, with 8 bases separating them. The CDR3 consists of 13 residues. The CDR3 is CASSPTVNNEQFF. The CDR3 bases are TGTGCCAGCTCACCGACAGTTAACAATGAGCAGTTCTTC.

The J gene is TRBJ1-5, the V gene TRBV18; D gene ambiguous. The CDR3 consists of 14 residues. V was trimmed by 0 bases and J by 1 base, leaving 4 bases between them. Germline V gene data show CDR1 as KGHSH and CDR2 as LQKENI. This CDR3 is CASSPPTSNQPQHF. The CDR3 DNA follows: TGTGCCAGCTCACCACCGACCAGCAATCAGCCCCAGCATTTT.

CDR3 amino acids: CASSPRGGASGANVLTF. The CDR3 DNA reads as TGTGCCAGCTCACCTCGAGGGGGGGCATCTGGGGCCAACGTCCTGACTTTC. The chain links TRBV18 to TRBJ2-6; tentatively, D is TRBD2 (7 bases). The germline V and J ends were trimmed by 3 bases and 1 base, with 13 bases remaining between them. CDR1 is KGHSH and CDR2 is LQKENI in the germline V gene. The CDR3 is 17 residues long.

The chain couples TRBV29-1 to TRBJ1-1, with D uncertain. V lost 5 bases to trimming and J lost 4 bases, with 17 bases between them. The CDR3 extends over 14 amino acids. CDR1 and CDR2 (germline): SQVTM, ANQGSEA. The DNA of the CDR3 is TGCAGCGTTTTTATACGGGAACTCGGCACTGAAGCTTTCTTT. This encodes CSVFIRELGTEAFF.

On this clone: Other DNA sequences in the same sample also yield this CDR3. This chain uses TRBV9 with TRBJ2-5; D perhaps matches TRBD2 (6 bases). Germline loops: CDR1 SGDLS, CDR2 YYNGEE. The CDR3 runs 13 residues. Trimming removed 0 bases from V and 3 bases from J, with 6 bases in between. CDR3 protein: CASSVGGEETQYF. CDR3 in DNA: TGTGCCAGCAGCGTAGGGGGGGAAGAGACCCAGTACTTC.

The chain recombines TRBV6-1 with TRBJ2-3, with D possibly TRBD2 on 5 matching bases. This CDR3 has 15 residues. Germline V gene lookup returns CDR1 MNHNS and CDR2 SASEGT. V lost 0 bases, J lost 0 bases, and 7 bases lay in between. Written as DNA, the CDR3 is TGTGCCAGCAGTGAAGCCCAGCGGAGCACAGATACGCAGTATTTT. It translates to CASSEAQRSTDTQYF.

The rearrangement uses TRBV19 and TRBJ2-7, with D maybe TRBD1 (6 bases). Germline V gene data show CDR1 as LNHDA and CDR2 as SQIVND (reference sequence). Trimming took off 3 bases at V and 2 bases at J, with 14 bases between the two ends. The CDR3 runs 15 residues. In nucleotides, the CDR3 is TGTGCCAGTAGTATCCACCGGGACATAACCTACGAGCAGTACTTC. Protein: CASSIHRDITYEQYF.

The chain combines TRBV28 with TRBJ2-5, with D maybe TRBD1 (5 bases). The J call may not be correct, given that the DNA end is closer to TRBJ2-7. This CDR3 has 11 amino acids. Germline CDR1 reads MDHEN; CDR2 reads SYDVKM. The CDR3 bases are TGTGCCAGCAGTGACAGCTACGAGCAGTACTTC. Translated, it gives CASSDSYEQYF.

The J gene is TRBJ2-2, the V gene TRBV6-1; 7 nucleotides align to TRBD1. The CDR3 is 14 residues long. V dropped 7 bases and J dropped 0; count of bases not matched to a gene: 2. Germline CDR1 and CDR2: MNHNS and SASEGT. CDR3 in amino acids: CASTGTANTGELFF. The CDR3 nucleotides are TGTGCCAGCACCGGGACAGCGAACACCGGGGAGCTGTTTTTT.

J is TRBJ2-1 and V is TRBV5-1; D is possibly TRBD1 or TRBD2 (5 bases each). Germline values: CDR1 SGHRS, CDR2 YFSETQ. The CDR3 runs 15 residues. Trimming cost V 0 bases and J 4 bases, with 11 bases left between them. Here the CDR3 reads CASSLGGAHYNEQFF. Written as DNA, the CDR3 is TGCGCCAGCAGCTTGGGAGGGGCGCATTACAATGAGCAGTTCTTC.

The genes are TRBV5-1 and TRBJ1-2, with D uncertain. Trimming left V 0 bases short and J 3 bases short, with 9 bases between. CDR1 and CDR2 (germline): SGHRS, YFSETQ. The CDR3 spans 14 residues. This chain's CDR3 is CASSLEVNHYGYTF. CDR3 coding DNA: TGCGCCAGCAGCTTGGAGGTCAACCACTATGGCTACACCTTC.

V and J are TRBV6-1 and TRBJ2-5; 7 bases align to TRBD2. V dropped 9 bases and J dropped 5; count of bases not matched to a gene: 12. There are 14 residues in the CDR3. CDR1 is MNHNS and CDR2 is SASEGT in the germline V gene. The DNA of the CDR3 is TGTGCCAGTAGCGGGTCTATTAGCGGGGAGACCCAGTACTTC. Translation gives CASSGSISGETQYF.

V and J are TRBV30 and TRBJ1-4; no clear D gene. In germline, CDR1 is GTSNPN, CDR2 SVGIG (reference sequence). This CDR3 has 12 residues. The V and J ends lost 1 base and 7 bases respectively, with 7 bases between them. The CDR3 sequence: CAWSGASEKLFF. CDR3 nucleotides: TGTGCCTGGAGTGGGGCGTCTGAAAAACTGTTTTTT.

V usage is TRBV19 and J usage is TRBJ1-5; possibly TRBD1 for D (5 bases). Germline loops: CDR1 LNHDA, CDR2 SQIVND (reference sequence). The CDR3 covers 14 residues. Trimming took off 5 bases at V and 4 bases at J, with 12 bases between the two ends. DNA for the CDR3: TGTGCCAGTAGTGGGGGAAGGGCAAATCAGCCCCAGCATTTT. Translating gives CASSGGRANQPQHF.

This clone came up a few times. The chain couples TRBV7-9 to TRBJ2-5; 8 bases are a match to TRBD2. Germline trimming cut 5 bases from V and 1 base from J; bases unmatched to any gene: 6. The CDR3 consists of 15 residues. Germline V CDR1 and CDR2: SEHNR, FQNEAQ (reference sequence). DNA for the CDR3: TGTGCCAGCAGCCAAGACCGGGAGGGCCAAGAGACCCAGTACTTC. Protein: CASSQDREGQETQYF. Complete variable domain (other parts from reference TRBV7-9 and TRBJ2-5): DTGVSQNPRHKITKRGQNVTFRCDPISEHNRLYWYRQTLGQGPEFLTYFQNEAQLEKSRLLSDRFSAERPKGSFSTLEIQRTEQGDSAMYLCASSQDREGQETQYFGPGTRLLVL.

This clone came up once. The chain is built from TRBV4-3 and TRBJ2-2, with a tentative D call TRBD2 (6 bases). CDR3 length: 15 residues. V was cut by 4 bases and J by 3 bases, with 12 bases left in between. CDR1 and CDR2 from the germline V gene are LGHNA and YSLEER. The CDR3 coding sequence is TGCGCCAGCAGCCCCTCCGGGACTTACACCGGGGAGCTGTTTTTT. It is translated as CASSPSGTYTGELFF.

This clone came up once. CDR3 DNA: TGTGCCAGCAGCTTAAGGGACAGGGCGGTCTACGAGCAGTACTTC. This codes for CASSLRDRAVYEQYF. The chain carries TRBV7-9 and TRBJ2-7; TRBD1 agrees at 9 bases. V shed 2 bases, J shed 3 bases, and the junction held 5 bases outside the gene matches. Germline CDR1 reads SEHNR; CDR2 reads FQNEAQ (reference sequence). The CDR3 is 15 residues long.